This T cell receptor beta chain is from a study of blood T cell repertoires in COVID-19 (dated by TCRdb to about 2020). In terms of the full investigation: Samples covering the acute and convalescent phases of COVID-19 were provided by collaborators in the United States, Italy and Spain. The material from the prospective study consisted of cDNA or gDNA derived from T cells, B-cell-depleted T cells, or PBMCs. Subjects who had been exposed to COVID-19, were actively infected with it, or had recovered from it provided the deeply sampled blood TCRbeta repertoires that made up the dataset. The repertoires were released in a freely available public database meant as a resource for research on the immune response to SARS-CoV-2. The samples were drawn from two sources: the first 160 participants of the ongoing ImmuneRACE study, and 1,200 or so subjects contributed by 6 global collaborators. The sample metadata nearly always contained a de-identified subject ID, COVID-19 status, age in years and sex. Where HLA class I and class II types were available, the types were taken from metadata supplied by the sample provider, not from assay-based typing. The full study reports these points: How much clinical and demographic metadata was included differed by source and by participant, and the metadata was provided uncurated.

At one collaborating source in Seattle, patients were enrolled during active infection and were followed longitudinally through the course of disease. Each collaborating institution followed its own protocols to collect whole blood in K2EDTA tubes. For TCRbeta analysis, collaborator samples were shipped as frozen whole blood, as isolated PBMCs, or as DNA extracted from either sample type. This clone has a handful of counts. Its antigen remains undetermined. The record has no base qualities; no much larger clone is one base away. Counted from cysteine to phenylalanine, this CDR3 has 14 amino acids. Only the CDR3 DNA is retained, 42 bases long and in frame from the first base. Deletion took 0 bases off V and 9 bases off J, with a span of 9 bases between the germline ends. Reading the germline V gene gives CDR1 SGHVS and CDR2 FNYEAQ. The immunoSEQ Assay, a bias-controlled multiplex PCR, was used to amplify TCRbeta CDR3 regions from genomic DNA. The authors' pipeline ran thus. The number of nucleated cells in each sample was estimated by amplification of reference gene primers within the assay. To quantify the absolute abundance of each unique TCRbeta CDR3 rearrangement, sequence reads were collapsed and filtered. For each sample, productive Simpson clonality was calculated as the square root of Simpson's diversity index over productive rearrangements. Here the immuneACCESS table is served through TCRdb, limited to in-frame sequences with V and J called. Missing clones are a known gap in these copies; in checked studies unresolved V genes cover under half, and the rest lacks a known reason. D and trimming come from the DNA, and the V and J calls and clone size come from that table. This sample has more than 200,000 clones in its table, and approximately 86% of those were observed once. The ten largest clones represent over 5% of the sample.

This receptor was obtained from a woman aged 55-70 years with COVID-19, enrolled during active disease. The sample consisted of peripheral blood. The receptor chain draws on TRBV7-6 and TRBJ1-6, with the D gene call left open. CDR3 sequence: CASSLATAGSPLHF. The sequenced DNA: TGTGCCAGCAGCTTAGCCACAGCAGGTTCACCCCTCCACTTT.